The 5 T cell receptor beta chains below come from one sample, sequenced in a study of breast tumors, draining lymph nodes, adjacent tissues. TCRdb reanalysed the multiplex PCR reads using MiXCR and keeps one entry per CDR3 protein. The sample shows about 270,000 distinct CDR3 sequences, 30% to 35% of them seen only once. Samples came from axillary lymph nodes draining the breast cancer. The sequencing input was axillary lymph node tissue. These TCRs come from a female donor with breast cancer. Some clones in this sample may be carry-over from other donors' samples.

In its sample, this clonotype was seen many times. DNA for the CDR3: TGCGCCAGCAGCCGCAGGACTAGCGGGGGAAACACCGGGGAGCTGTTTTTT. This codes for CASSRRTSGGNTGELFF. The chain uses TRBV10-2 and TRBJ2-2; 13 positions match TRBD2. J lost 2 bases, V lost 6 bases, and 6 bases had no gene match. The germline V gene has CDR1 WSHSY and CDR2 SAAADI. The CDR3 is made up of 17 amino acids.

Comment on this clonotype: A much larger clone differs from this one at a single base, so this may be a read error. V usage is TRBV20-1 and J usage is TRBJ2-7, with TRBD2 identical over 9 bases. Losses at the gene ends were 1 base for V and 3 bases for J; bases not matched to a gene: 10. Germline V gives CDR1 DFQATT, CDR2 SNEGSKA (reference sequence). The CDR3 spans 16 residues. Here the CDR3 reads CSARGPLAGFGYEQYF. The CDR3 region has the DNA TGCAGTGCTAGAGGGCCCCTAGCGGGATTTGGCTACGAGCAGTACTTC.

Regarding this clonotype: A much bigger clone sits one base away, suggesting this may be a read error. V gene TRBV20-1 combines with J gene TRBJ2-7, with TRBD2 as a possible D gene (7 bases). The V end lost 5 bases, the J end lost 3 bases, and 29 bases lay between the germline ends. The V gene's germline CDR1 is DFQATT and CDR2 SNEGSKA (reference sequence). This CDR3 is built from 18 residues. The CDR3 is CSACPPGGPVASGYEQYF. The CDR3 DNA follows: TGCAGTGCTTGCCCCCCGGGGGGCCCGGTGGCTAGCGGCTACGAGCAGTACTTC.

This clonotype was counted many times. J is TRBJ1-4 and V is TRBV7-6; a weak D match, TRBD1 (6 bases). The CDR3 contains 15 residues. Between the trimmed V and J ends, which lost 0 bases and 7 bases, there was a span of 12 bases. CDR1 and CDR2 (germline): SGHVS, FNYEAQ. DNA for the CDR3: TGTGCCAGCAGCTTAGCACCAGGGGAAGGTGAAAAACTGTTTTTT. As protein: CASSLAPGEGEKLFF.

The sample holds many counts of this clonotype. The chain employs TRBV7-9 and TRBJ1-2; D remains ambiguous. The CDR3 has 13 amino acids. Deletions cut 3 bases from V and 3 bases from J, with 8 bases between. CDR1 and CDR2 from the germline V gene are SEHNR and FQNEAQ (reference sequence). The CDR3 protein is CASSLGKDYGYTF. The CDR3 nucleotides read TGTGCCAGCAGCTTGGGCAAGGACTATGGCTACACCTTC. Looking up the rest from reference TRBV7-9 and TRBJ1-2 gives the full variable domain: DTGVSQNPRHKITKRGQNVTFRCDPISEHNRLYWYRQTLGQGPEFLTYFQNEAQLEKSRLLSDRFSAERPKGSFSTLEIQRTEQGDSAMYLCASSLGKDYGYTFGSGTRLTVV.